The present entry profiles one T cell receptor beta chain with its context. The antigen is not known. This specimen belongs to a study of T cell responses to AZD1222 COVID-19 vaccine. Study-level points and caveats: Seropositive status at baseline applied to only a handful of AZD1222 recipients. Donors skewed white British and female; clonal diversity was possibly underestimated.

Libraries were prepared by immunoSEQ multiplex PCR; TCRdb keeps only in-frame clonotypes and omits some of them. The table has some 130,000 clones, 90% to 95% seen once; the top ten hold under 3.5%. CDR3 length equals 15 residues. The trim removed 4 bases at V and 10 bases at J, leaving 7 bases unmatched. Germline V gene sequence: CDR1 ENHRY, CDR2 SYGVKD. The specimen was peripheral blood, collected on day 0 of AZD1222 vaccination. The TCR originated in an adult in good health. This rearrangement joins TRBV10-3 to TRBJ2-1; the match to TRBD2 covers 13 bases. This chain's CDR3 is CAISGGLAGAAEQFF. As DNA, the CDR3 is TGTGCCATCAGTGGAGGACTAGCGGGAGCCGCAGAGCAGTTCTTC.